This passage covers 9 T cell receptor beta chains from one sample sequenced in a study of lymphopenia after photon versus proton radiotherapy. The protocol was immunoSEQ multiplex PCR, while the TCRdb copy is restricted to in-frame clones and leaves out a portion. The sample records about 61,000 clones, approximately 84% being singletons. The specimen comprised peripheral blood, sampled from a patient treated with photon-based radiotherapy. These receptors were collected from a man in his forties or fifties with gastric cancer.

This clone showed up just a few times. The genes are TRBV5-6 and TRBJ2-2; maybe TRBD1 (6 bases). Germline V gene lookup returns CDR1 SGHDT and CDR2 YYEEEE. This CDR3 is built from 16 residues. V gave up 0 bases and J gave up 2 bases, with 11 bases separating them. The CDR3 coding sequence is TGTGCCAGCAGCTTGGACCTGGGGGCTAACACCGGGGAGCTGTTTTTT. Translating it yields CASSLDLGANTGELFF.

This chain connects TRBV5-1 to TRBJ1-4; weak D call: TRBD1 (5 bases). CDR1 is SGHRS, CDR2 YFSETQ, per germline. The germline V and J ends were trimmed by 1 base and 2 bases, with 9 bases remaining between them. This CDR3 has 15 residues. The chain's CDR3 is CASSLIRGTNEKLFF. The CDR3 DNA reads as TGCGCCAGCAGCTTGATAAGGGGTACTAATGAAAAACTGTTTTTT.

The chain combines TRBV28 with TRBJ1-2, with 9 bases fitting TRBD1. The CDR3 spans 18 residues. J gave up 3 bases and V 5 bases, and 16 bases lay outside the gene matches. Germline CDR1 is MDHEN and CDR2 is SYDVKM. The CDR3: CASSHSAGTGRYYYGYTF. The CDR3 DNA is TGTGCCAGCAGTCACTCAGCCGGGACAGGGCGTTATTACTATGGCTACACCTTC.

V gene TRBV5-6 combines with J gene TRBJ1-1; the D is unclear. The CDR3 is 11 residues long. The V end lost 3 bases, the J end lost 7 bases, and 7 bases lay between the germline ends. Germline CDR1 and CDR2: SGHDT and YYEEEE. CDR3: CASSWQVEAFF. The CDR3, as DNA: TGTGCCAGCAGCTGGCAGGTTGAAGCTTTCTTT.

The J gene is TRBJ1-4, the V gene TRBV4-2; 7 bases agree with TRBD1. CDR1 is LGHNA and CDR2 is YNFKEQ in the germline V gene. This CDR3 has 15 residues. After removal of 1 base from V and 6 bases from J, the junction contained 5 bases not matched to a gene. As DNA, the CDR3 is TGTGCCAGCAGCCAAGGCCGGGACAGTCATGAAAAACTGTTTTTT. This translates into CASSQGRDSHEKLFF.

The chain couples TRBV5-1 to TRBJ1-2, with TRBD1 as a possible D gene (6 bases). Germline V lookup: CDR1 SGHRS, CDR2 YFSETQ. V was cut by 5 bases and J by 4 bases, with 12 bases left in between. The CDR3 loop spans 13 amino acids. The CDR3 DNA sequence: TGCGCCAGCAGTGTAAGGGGGAGCTATGGCTACACCTTC. As protein: CASSVRGSYGYTF.

The chain links TRBV23-1 to TRBJ2-5; perhaps TRBD1 as D (6 bases). TRBV23-1 is annotated as an ORF whose role is uncertain. The CDR3 is 15 residues long. The germline V and J ends were trimmed by 0 bases and 2 bases, with 10 bases remaining between them. The CDR3 is CASSQSLGQQETQYF. The CDR3 coding sequence is TGCGCCAGCAGTCAATCGTTAGGACAGCAAGAGACCCAGTACTTC.

The chain carries TRBV5-1 and TRBJ2-1; TRBD2 matches 8 bases. Germline CDR1 reads SGHRS; CDR2 reads YFSETQ. The CDR3 length is 15 residues. V lost 0 bases and J lost 8; bases outside the gene matches: 7. The CDR3 reads CASSLDRGGFDEQFF. The CDR3 DNA is TGCGCCAGCAGCTTGGACCGGGGGGGATTCGATGAGCAGTTCTTC.

The chain employs TRBV7-9 and TRBJ1-1; 8 positions agree with TRBD1. The trim removed 1 base at V and 6 bases at J, leaving 4 bases unmatched. Germline V gene data show CDR1 as SEHNR and CDR2 as FQNEAQ (reference sequence). The CDR3 runs to 14 residues. The CDR3 DNA sequence: TGTGCCAGCAGCTTAGTGGCAGGGGGCCCTGAAGCTTTCTTT. Amino acids: CASSLVAGGPEAFF. Together with reference TRBV7-9 and TRBJ1-1, the CDR3 gives the full variable domain: DTGVSQNPRHKITKRGQNVTFRCDPISEHNRLYWYRQTLGQGPEFLTYFQNEAQLEKSRLLSDRFSAERPKGSFSTLEIQRTEQGDSAMYLCASSLVAGGPEAFFGQGTRLTVV.